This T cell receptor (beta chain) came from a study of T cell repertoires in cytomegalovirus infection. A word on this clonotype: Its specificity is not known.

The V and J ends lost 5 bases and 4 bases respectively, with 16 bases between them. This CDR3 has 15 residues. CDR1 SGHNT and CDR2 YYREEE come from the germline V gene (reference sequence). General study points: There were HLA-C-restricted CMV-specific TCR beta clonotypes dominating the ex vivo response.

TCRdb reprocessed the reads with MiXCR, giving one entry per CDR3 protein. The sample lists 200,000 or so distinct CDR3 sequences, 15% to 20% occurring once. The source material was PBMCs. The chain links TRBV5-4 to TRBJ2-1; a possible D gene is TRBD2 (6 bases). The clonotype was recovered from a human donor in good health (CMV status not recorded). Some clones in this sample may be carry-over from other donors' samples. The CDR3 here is CASSATTGLYNEQFF. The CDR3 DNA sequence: TGTGCCAGCAGTGCCACAACGGGACTGTACAATGAGCAGTTCTTC.